The clone carrying this TCR beta chain appeared a few times. The antigen is not known. Germline V lookup: CDR1 MNHEY, CDR2 SMNVEV (reference sequence). V shed 5 bases and J shed 9 bases, with 20 bases lying between them. CDR3 size: 15 residues. The data stem from a study of T cell repertoires in cytomegalovirus infection. On the study more broadly: Carrying CMV and the relevant HLA type showed in public TCR beta signatures.

Whole-study findings and limits: Within the response measured ex vivo, HLA-C-restricted CMV-specific TCR beta clonotypes were dominant. Cumulative public TCR beta family frequency identified carriers of CMV plus the relevant HLA.

TCRdb independently ran MiXCR on the reads; one entry per CDR3 protein. The profile covers roughly 500,000 distinct CDR3 sequences, with more than 15% appearing a single time and around 25% taken by the ten largest. The clonotype originates from a human donor in good health (CMV status not recorded). Some clones in this sample may be carry-over from other donors' samples. Sequenced: CD8+ T cells from PBMCs. The chain recombines TRBV27 with TRBJ2-1, with D perhaps matching TRBD1 (5 bases). The CDR3 protein is CASSPLLVGVGEQFF. CDR3 nucleotide sequence: TGTGCCAGCAGTCCCCTGCTGGTAGGGGTGGGTGAGCAGTTCTTC.